Listed below are T cell receptor beta chains from one sample, sequenced in a study of T cell responses to AZD1222 COVID-19 vaccine. Here immunoSEQ multiplex PCR was the method, and the copy in TCRdb shows in-frame clones only, minus some. The table includes some 47,000 clones, 87% detected once. Source: peripheral blood, taken 28 days after the second AZD1222 dose. These receptors were obtained from an adult who received the AZD1222 COVID-19 vaccine. Both conserved end residues are part of each CDR3. D genes are given only for firm matches. Only part of the rows carry a size: once, few, many, or a class if the clone is expanded.

clone_size j_call v_call d_call cdr3_aa cdr3_nt
NA TRBJ1-1 TRBV18 NA CASSPARGQRAEAFF TGTGCCAGCTCACCAGCGAGGGGCCAGAGGGCTGAAGCTTTCTTT
NA TRBJ2-7 TRBV30 NA CAWSRDPYEQYF TGTGCCTGGAGTAGGGACCCCTACGAGCAGTACTTC
NA TRBJ1-1 TRBV10-3 TRBD1 CAISTGVGNTEAFF TGTGCCATCAGTACAGGGGTGGGGAACACTGAAGCTTTCTTT
few TRBJ2-3 TRBV30 NA CAWGSNTQYF TGTGCCTGGGGGAGTAACACGCAGTATTTT
NA TRBJ2-7 TRBV5-8 NA CASSLKGARGQYF TGTGCCAGCAGCTTAAAGGGGGCGCGGGGGCAGTACTTC
NA TRBJ2-7 TRBV19 NA CASSPYLSSYEQYF TGTGCCAGTAGCCCCTACCTTAGCTCCTACGAGCAGTACTTC
NA TRBJ1-5 TRBV11-2 TRBD1 CASSLRTGNGNQPQHF TGTGCCAGCAGCCTCCGGACAGGGAATGGCAATCAGCCCCAGCATTTT
NA TRBJ2-3 TRBV19 NA CASPSTDTQYF TGTGCCAGCCCCTCCACAGATACGCAGTATTTT
NA TRBJ1-2 TRBV3-1/TRBV3-2 TRBD1 CASSQVSTGGGYTF TGTGCCAGCAGCCAAGTTTCGACAGGGGGTGGCTACACCTTC
NA TRBJ1-4 TRBV30 TRBD1 CAWRTTGSEKLFF TGTGCCTGGAGAACGACAGGGAGCGAAAAACTGTTTTTT
NA TRBJ2-2 TRBV4-1 TRBD1 CASSSRTGRNTGELFF TGCGCCAGCAGCAGCCGGACAGGGAGGAACACCGGGGAGCTGTTTTTT
once TRBJ2-2 TRBV5-1 NA CASALATGELFF TGCGCCAGCGCCCTGGCCACCGGGGAGCTGTTTTTT
NA TRBJ2-6 TRBV9 TRBD1 CASSLPGGQGRSGANVLTF TGTGCCAGCAGCCTCCCCGGAGGACAGGGAAGGTCTGGGGCCAACGTCCTGACTTTC